This is a list of T cell receptor beta chains from one sample in a study of T cell clones after liver transplantation. Data came from immunoSEQ multiplex PCR; TCRdb stores just in-frame clones and leaves some out. Altogether over 100,000 clones are present, roughly 80% being singletons, with the ten largest covering over 0.9%. The sequences come from CD4+ T cells from blood, collected before liver transplant. The receptors shown here come from a human donor who received a liver transplant. Each CDR3 is given with its conserved first and last residue. The order of the fields is D gene, J gene, V gene, CDR3 protein. D genes are given only for firm matches.

d_call: TRBD2; j_call: TRBJ2-1; v_call: TRBV19; cdr3_aa: CASSIQDRGLAGAQEQFF
d_call: -; j_call: TRBJ2-7; v_call: TRBV7-9; cdr3_aa: CASSLAGERREQYF
d_call: TRBD1; j_call: TRBJ2-5; v_call: TRBV6-1; cdr3_aa: CASSGQTGGTETQYF
d_call: -; j_call: TRBJ1-1; v_call: TRBV6-6; cdr3_aa: CASSPLPAGPDTEAFF
d_call: -; j_call: TRBJ2-7; v_call: TRBV5-6; cdr3_aa: CASSLLQGSYEQYF
d_call: TRBD1; j_call: TRBJ1-5; v_call: TRBV4-1; cdr3_aa: CASSQAGQGVRAQHF
d_call: -; j_call: TRBJ2-7; v_call: TRBV14; cdr3_aa: CASSQPSRGSYEQYF
d_call: TRBD2; j_call: TRBJ2-3; v_call: TRBV6-1; cdr3_aa: CASGPRGGVGDTQYF
d_call: -; j_call: TRBJ1-4; v_call: TRBV12-2; cdr3_aa: CASRLVRDDEKLFF
d_call: -; j_call: TRBJ2-5; v_call: TRBV6-5; cdr3_aa: CASSPYGRQTQYF
d_call: TRBD1; j_call: TRBJ2-1; v_call: TRBV27; cdr3_aa: CASSLDRGWYNEQFF
d_call: -; j_call: TRBJ2-7; v_call: TRBV18; cdr3_aa: CASSPSPISYEQYF
d_call: TRBD1; j_call: TRBJ1-1; v_call: TRBV18; cdr3_aa: CASSPPTGANTEAFF
d_call: -; j_call: TRBJ2-5; v_call: TRBV28; cdr3_aa: CASRLQGGQETQYF
d_call: -; j_call: TRBJ1-5; v_call: TRBV9; cdr3_aa: CASSVGEGSGQPQHF
d_call: -; j_call: TRBJ1-4; v_call: TRBV10-2; cdr3_aa: CASSSRERRGEKLFF
d_call: TRBD2; j_call: TRBJ2-1; v_call: TRBV10-3; cdr3_aa: CAISGGLAGGPEGSYNEQFF
d_call: -; j_call: TRBJ1-1; v_call: TRBV7-2; cdr3_aa: CASSFGPLNTEAFF
d_call: -; j_call: TRBJ1-1; v_call: TRBV7-3; cdr3_aa: CASSLGGEAFF
d_call: -; j_call: TRBJ1-2; v_call: TRBV5-1; cdr3_aa: CASSLVAETYGYTF
d_call: -; j_call: TRBJ2-2; v_call: TRBV2; cdr3_aa: CASKSLGRELFF